This is a list of T cell receptor beta chains from one sample in a study of blood T cell repertoires in COVID-19. Here immunoSEQ multiplex PCR was the method, and the copy in TCRdb shows in-frame clones only, minus some. The sample holds roughly 81,000 clones, about 83% seen once. Sequencing input: peripheral blood. All receptors derive from an elderly man with active or convalescent COVID-19. Both conserved end residues are trimmed from each CDR3.

v_gene | len | CDR3aa
TRBV12-3/TRBV12-4 | 11 | ASATGGKYGYT
TRBV6-5 | 13 | ASRGDRGRLDEAF
TRBV6-5 | 11 | ASTLAGGVEQY
TRBV3-1/TRBV3-2 | 10 | ASSPDIGKLF
TRBV7-2 | 16 | ASSLVPRWRMAKNIQY
TRBV10-2 | 11 | ASRGQGYTEAF
TRBV15 | 14 | ATSRTASGRWETQY
TRBV18 | 13 | ASSLGTVQNTEAF
TRBV11-2 | 15 | ASSPPGQGILYNEQF
TRBV5-4 | 16 | ASSPGGDRGLANEKLF
TRBV7-2 | 11 | ASLRREDDEQF
TRBV7-9 | 11 | ASSSPGGSEQF
TRBV25-1 | 12 | ASSAGQYNSPLH